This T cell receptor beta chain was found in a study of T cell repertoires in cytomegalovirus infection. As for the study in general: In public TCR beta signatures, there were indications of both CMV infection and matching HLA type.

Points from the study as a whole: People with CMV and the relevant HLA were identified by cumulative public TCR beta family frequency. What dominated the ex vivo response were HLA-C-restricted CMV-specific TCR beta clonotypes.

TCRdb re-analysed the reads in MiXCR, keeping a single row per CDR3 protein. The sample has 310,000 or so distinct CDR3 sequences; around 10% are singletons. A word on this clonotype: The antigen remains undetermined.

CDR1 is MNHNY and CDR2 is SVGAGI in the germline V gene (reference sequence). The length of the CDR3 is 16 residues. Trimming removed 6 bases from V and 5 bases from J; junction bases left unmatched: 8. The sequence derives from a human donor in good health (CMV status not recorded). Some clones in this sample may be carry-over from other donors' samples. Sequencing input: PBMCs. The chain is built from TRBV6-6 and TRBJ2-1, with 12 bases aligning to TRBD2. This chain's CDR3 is CASRSPSGGAHNEQFF. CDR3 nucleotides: TGTGCCAGCAGATCCCCTAGCGGGGGGGCCCACAATGAGCAGTTCTTC.